This T cell receptor beta chain was profiled in a study of T cells in tumors after PD-1 blockade (dated by TCRdb to between 2018 and 2020). In terms of the full investigation: Patients with prior checkpoint blockade, systemic immunosuppressant use, or recent radiotherapy or other anti-cancer therapy within 4 weeks were excluded. Patients received pembrolizumab 200 mg every 3 weeks or cemiplimab 350 mg every 2 weeks. While on anti-PD-1 treatment, some of the patients also continued taking daily vismodegib 150 mg. On average, peripheral blood samples yielded under 45,000 unique clonotypes and about 110,000 TCR templates (range roughly 22,000-280,000). The study performed paired single-cell RNA and TCR sequencing on site-matched tumors from BCC or SCC patients before and after anti-PD-1 therapy. To compare blood and tumor clonotypes, bulk TCR sequencing was performed on nine to ten peripheral blood samples from roughly five patients. RECIST version 1.1 was used to evaluate clinical response. Findings and caveats that apply to the study as a whole: Around two fifths of tumor TCR clonotypes were detected in blood, and some novel exhausted tumor clones were observed in pre-treatment blood, which was taken as suggesting peripheral recruitment. The source of novel T cell clones was not identified and could include lymphoid organs or rare unexpanded clones within the tumor or its periphery.

From the cysteine through the phenylalanine, the CDR3 covers 14 amino acids. Left in the record is the CDR3 DNA by itself, 42 bases read in frame from the first base. The trim is 3 bases for V and 5 bases for J, with a gap of 11 bases between the germline ends. The germline V gene encodes CDR1 LNHDA and CDR2 SQIVND (reference sequence). Of note for this clone: Its antigen remains unidentified. Base qualities are not recorded, but no much larger clone differs from it by a single base.

In the paper's terms, the time point label means: after anti-PD-1 therapy. For bulk TCRbeta sequencing, genomic DNA was extracted from tumor biopsies or peripheral blood, and input amounts ranged from 616 ng to 6,004 ng. Every patient had histologically proven advanced or metastatic basal or squamous cell carcinoma and was a poor candidate for surgical resection. The basal cell carcinoma cohort comprised about eleven patients, of whom about eight had bulk tumor TCR sequencing. Deep TCRbeta sequencing was performed with the immunoSEQ platform. The study's processing was this. For further analysis, only productive rearrangements were exported from the immunoSEQ Analyzer. T cell phenotypes were assigned to bulk TCRbeta clonotypes by matching the clonotypes to single-cell RNA+TCR-seq clones with the same TCRbeta sequence. Clone enrichment in tumor was computed as tumor frequency divided by PBMC frequency from bulk TCR sequencing. GLIPH was used to sort TCRs into specificity groups, which are clusters of distinct TCRs that likely recognize common antigens through shared CDR3 motifs. TCRdb holds this immuneACCESS table with in-frame rearrangements only. Some clones are missing; in checked studies, unresolved V genes explain under half, and the rest has no known cause. V, J and clone size derive from that table, while D and trimming were established from the DNA sequence. Across this sample there are tens of thousands of clones, with about three quarters seen only once. Around 40% of the sample is in the top ten clones.

Recombination linked TRBV19 to TRBJ2-1; a tentative D call is TRBD1 (6 bases match). The clonotype comes from a human donor with basal cell carcinoma. The sequencing used PBMCs, collected after anti-PD-1 treatment. This receptor has the CDR3 CASSMMDSDNEQFF. The sequence in DNA is TGTGCCAGTAGTATGATGGACAGCGACAATGAGCAGTTCTTC.